These T cell receptor beta chains were read from a single sample in a study of spatial heterogeneity in lung cancer. Each CDR3 protein gets one entry after TCRdb re-called the 5' RACE reads with MiXCR. The repertoire holds over 25,000 distinct CDR3 sequences, 7.1% seen once, with almost 25% in the top ten. Sequences were derived from lung tumor tissue, sampled at surgery. These receptor sequences come from a male donor with early-stage non-small cell lung cancer. Each CDR3 is given with its conserved first and last residue. The order of the fields is V gene, clone size, J gene, D gene, CDR3 length, CDR3 protein, CDR3 DNA. A D gene is named only where the DNA matches it firmly. Clone size is not always given. Where it is, it says once, few, many or a class for expanded clones.

TRBV6-1	many	TRBJ1-1	TRBD1	14	CASRARGLNTEAFF	TGTGCCAGCAGGGCCAGGGGGCTGAACACTGAAGCTTTCTTT
TRBV28	many	TRBJ2-6	TRBD2	16	CASSIVGTTGANVLTF	TGTGCCAGCAGTATAGTGGGGACTACTGGGGCCAACGTCCTGACTTTC
TRBV13	many	TRBJ2-7	TRBD1	15	CASSPDRGQFGEQYF	TGTGCCAGCAGTCCCGACAGGGGTCAATTTGGGGAGCAGTACTTC
TRBV7-2	many	TRBJ2-1	.	11	CASSLSGKQFF	TGTGCCAGCAGCTTATCAGGCAAGCAGTTCTTC
TRBV10-3	.	TRBJ1-2	TRBD1	16	CAISEDPGQGNYGYTF	TGTGCCATCAGTGAGGACCCGGGACAGGGGAACTATGGCTACACCTTC
TRBV5-1	many	TRBJ2-7	.	15	CASSLMQGIAYEQYF	TGCGCCAGCAGCTTAATGCAGGGAATTGCCTACGAGCAGTACTTC
TRBV20-1	many	TRBJ2-3	.	17	CSARIIGRISSTDTQYF	TGCAGTGCTAGAATAATCGGACGGATCTCTAGCACAGATACGCAGTATTTT
TRBV7-9	.	TRBJ1-6	.	17	CASSLANTASYNSPLHF	TGTGCCAGCAGCTTAGCGAACACAGCTTCCTATAATTCACCCCTCCACTTT
TRBV2	many	TRBJ2-1	.	16	CASSDWSDSSYNEQFF	TGTGCCAGCAGTGATTGGTCGGACAGCTCCTACAATGAGCAGTTCTTC
TRBV6-1	.	TRBJ2-3	TRBD2	15	CASSGGGTSTDTQYF	TGTGCCAGCAGTGGCGGGGGGACTAGCACAGATACGCAGTATTTT
TRBV20-1	many	TRBJ2-3	.	14	CSARAPTPKDTQYF	TGCAGTGCTAGAGCTCCAACACCAAAGGATACGCAGTATTTT
TRBV19	many	TRBJ1-5	.	14	CASSIRGEGQPQHF	TGTGCCAGTAGTATACGTGGGGAGGGTCAGCCCCAGCATTTT
TRBV27	few	TRBJ1-2	TRBD1	16	CASSDRAITSNYGYTF	TGTGCCAGCAGCGACAGGGCGATTACTTCTAACTATGGCTACACCTTC
TRBV28	many	TRBJ1-2	TRBD1	13	CASSTQDRGGYTF	TGTGCCAGCAGTACCCAGGACAGGGGCGGCTACACCTTC
TRBV12-3/TRBV12-4	medium-sized	TRBJ1-3	.	14	CASSFSGSGNTIYF	TGTGCCAGCAGTTTTTCAGGATCTGGAAACACCATATATTTT
TRBV20-1	many	TRBJ1-6	.	16	CSARWDPSSYNSPLHF	TGCAGTGCTAGGTGGGATCCAAGCTCCTATAATTCACCCCTCCACTTT
TRBV2	few	TRBJ1-5	.	14	CASSVTWYNQPQHF	TGTGCCAGCAGTGTCACTTGGTACAATCAGCCCCAGCATTTT
TRBV6-2/TRBV6-3	many	TRBJ1-5	.	13	CASSLGDYQPQHF	TGTGCCAGCAGTCTCGGGGATTATCAGCCCCAGCATTTT
TRBV12-3/TRBV12-4	.	TRBJ2-5	TRBD2	14	CASSFGLAGETQYF	TGTGCCAGCAGTTTTGGGCTAGCGGGGGAAACCCAGTACTTC
TRBV20-1	few	TRBJ1-1	.	14	CSASDRGVWTEAFF	TGCAGTGCTAGCGACAGAGGAGTTTGGACTGAAGCTTTCTTT
TRBV28	many	TRBJ1-1	.	12	CASRVRNTEAFF	TGTGCCAGCAGGGTTCGGAACACTGAAGCTTTCTTT
TRBV5-1	medium-sized	TRBJ2-7	.	15	CASSPGGASPYEQYF	TGCGCCAGCAGCCCAGGGGGGGCTTCGCCCTACGAGCAGTACTTC
TRBV6-6	many	TRBJ1-5	.	14	CASSPRSGGTSKHF	TGTGCCAGCAGCCCCCGAAGCGGGGGTACGTCAAAGCATTTT
TRBV6-5	many	TRBJ1-2	TRBD1	16	CASSYGTGVEAYGYTF	TGTGCCAGCAGTTACGGGACAGGGGTAGAAGCCTATGGCTACACCTTC
TRBV20-1	.	TRBJ2-7	TRBD2	14	CSASFLAGRYEQYF	TGCAGTGCCTCCTTCTTAGCGGGGCGGTACGAGCAGTACTTC
TRBV20-1	few	TRBJ1-6	.	13	CSARGLDNSPLHF	TGCAGTGCTAGAGGACTGGATAATTCACCCCTCCACTTT
TRBV6-5	many	TRBJ1-2	TRBD1	14	CASSLHRGPYGYTF	TGTGCCAGCAGCCTTCACAGGGGACCGTATGGCTACACCTTC
TRBV3-1	few	TRBJ1-5	.	14	CASSPRQNNVAQHF	TGTGCCAGCAGCCCTCGACAGAATAACGTGGCCCAGCATTTT
TRBV30	many	TRBJ2-1	.	14	CAWSVGSDYNEQFF	TGTGCCTGGAGTGTAGGGTCGGACTACAATGAGCAGTTCTTC
TRBV6-2/TRBV6-3	few	TRBJ2-6	TRBD1	17	CASSHRDRAYGANVLTF	TGTGCCAGCAGCCACCGGGACAGGGCTTACGGGGCCAACGTCCTGACTTTC
TRBV7-2	few	TRBJ2-1	.	14	CASAKGGAYNEQFF	TGTGCCAGCGCAAAGGGCGGGGCTTACAATGAGCAGTTCTTC
TRBV5-4	many	TRBJ2-7	TRBD1	13	CASSPDRNYEQYF	TGTGCCAGCAGCCCGGACAGGAACTACGAGCAGTACTTC
TRBV13	.	TRBJ2-1	.	14	CASSFRGPYNEQFF	TGTGCCAGCAGCTTCCGGGGACCCTACAATGAGCAGTTCTTC
TRBV6-2/TRBV6-3	few	TRBJ1-6	.	15	CASSPSKGYNSPLHF	TGTGCCAGCAGCCCTTCCAAGGGCTATAATTCACCCCTCCACTTT
TRBV12-3/TRBV12-4	few	TRBJ2-3	TRBD1	16	CASSLAADRPADTQYF	TGTGCCAGCAGTTTGGCAGCGGACAGGCCTGCAGATACGCAGTATTTT
TRBV12-3/TRBV12-4	few	TRBJ2-1	.	11	CASRLYNEQFF	TGTGCCAGCAGGCTCTACAATGAGCAGTTCTTC
TRBV20-1	many	TRBJ2-3	.	12	CSAKALGDTQYF	TGCAGTGCTAAGGCCCTAGGTGATACGCAGTATTTT
TRBV4-3	many	TRBJ2-6	.	16	CASSRYQGTGANVLTF	TGCGCCAGCAGCCGATACCAGGGGACTGGGGCCAACGTCCTGACTTTC
TRBV5-1	many	TRBJ2-2	TRBD1	15	CASSTTGANTGELFF	TGCGCCAGCAGCACGACAGGGGCGAACACCGGGGAGCTGTTTTTT
TRBV10-3	many	TRBJ2-3	TRBD1	17	CAISDPDRGRSLDTQYF	TGTGCCATCAGCGATCCCGACAGGGGGAGATCTCTAGATACGCAGTATTTT
TRBV11-2	many	TRBJ2-5	TRBD1	17	CASSLGTLTGGQETQYF	TGTGCCAGCAGCTTAGGGACCCTAACAGGGGGGCAAGAGACCCAGTACTTC
TRBV18	few	TRBJ2-2	TRBD2	14	CASSGLAGTGELFF	TGTGCCAGCTCAGGACTAGCGGGCACCGGGGAGCTGTTTTTT
TRBV12-3/TRBV12-4	many	TRBJ1-1	.	14	CASSLAGVNTEAFF	TGTGCCAGCAGTTTAGCAGGGGTGAACACTGAAGCTTTCTTT
TRBV28	many	TRBJ2-4	.	13	CASSFGERDIQYF	TGTGCCAGCAGTTTCGGTGAGAGGGACATTCAGTACTTC
TRBV10-2	once	TRBJ2-7	TRBD2	13	CATRGSGVYEQYF	TGCGCCACCCGAGGTAGCGGGGTCTACGAGCAGTACTTC
TRBV6-1	many	TRBJ1-4	.	15	CASSATGAPNEKLFF	TGTGCCAGCAGTGCCACGGGGGCCCCTAATGAAAAACTGTTTTTT
TRBV20-1	many	TRBJ1-2	.	13	CSAREGGGQGYTF	TGCAGTGCTAGAGAGGGGGGAGGGCAGGGCTACACCTTC
TRBV20-1	.	TRBJ1-1	.	13	CSASQVLNTEAFF	TGCAGTGCTTCCCAGGTGCTGAACACTGAAGCTTTCTTT
TRBV20-1	many	TRBJ2-7	TRBD2	14	CSAGTSGLSYEQYF	TGCAGTGCGGGGACTAGCGGGCTTTCGTACGAGCAGTACTTC
TRBV5-1	few	TRBJ2-3	TRBD1	16	CASSLEAAGGADTQYF	TGCGCCAGCAGCTTGGAAGCGGCAGGGGGCGCAGATACGCAGTATTTT
TRBV12-3/TRBV12-4	many	TRBJ2-6	TRBD1	16	CASAPSTGNVRKVLTF	TGTGCCAGCGCCCCCTCGACAGGGAACGTAAGGAAGGTCCTGACTTTC
TRBV2	many	TRBJ2-7	.	14	CASISRGNSYEQYF	TGTGCCAGCATCTCAAGGGGCAACTCCTACGAGCAGTACTTC
TRBV20-1	few	TRBJ1-5	.	14	CSVGGAAGNQPQHF	TGCAGTGTCGGGGGCGCCGCGGGAAATCAGCCCCAGCATTTT
TRBV28	few	TRBJ1-1	.	12	CASSGQNLEAFF	TGTGCCAGCAGTGGACAAAACCTTGAAGCTTTCTTT